The T cell receptor beta chain described here comes from a study of long-term antiretroviral therapy in people with HIV (dated by TCRdb to between 2020 and 2023). For the study in its entirety: The earliest samples were collected about a decade before the 2015 WHO recommendation for immediate ART, when ART was typically delayed until CD4 counts fell. Whether ART initiation and durable HIV suppression were associated with changes in peripheral blood TRB repertoire composition and diversity was tested in a retrospective serial study. A total of about 180 cryopreserved PBMC samples were contributed to the cohort by 30 adults with confirmed HIV infection, with samples collected serially over a mean of approximately 6 years (range 1-12). Of the roughly 30 participants with HIV, roughly twelve were female. No cross-contamination during QIAcube processing turned up in test extractions that ran a monoclonal T-cell line alongside 30 to 35 polyclonal samples.

The immunoSEQ hsTCRB v3.0 assay was used at survey level resolution to sequence the TRB variable region. The targeted TRB sequencing depth was roughly 40,000-55,000 T-cell genomes per sample. Pooled TRB libraries were sequenced on an Illumina MiSeq with a v3 150-cycle kit. The authors processed their data as follows. Repertoire analysis ran in R within a reproducible Nextflow workflow covering QC, data transformation and analysis. LymphoSeq2, an R package for AIRR-Seq data exploration, was used to implement custom analyses. A handful of samples yielding fewer than 5000 total TRB sequences were excluded, leaving approximately 190 analyzed HIV repertoires. Among the roughly 200 retained HIV repertoires, under 65 were collected before ART initiation and around 130 after ART initiation. Each repertoire was downsampled to 5000 TRB nucleotide sequences, and summary statistics were averaged across 100 downsampling iterations. Only TRB sequences with CDR3 regions of at least seven amino acids were retained for analysis. A Shannon entropy-derived clonality score and the Gini coefficient were used to measure diversity. In the repertoire networks, any two of the top 5000 CDR3 amino acid sequences were linked whenever the two sequences differed by an edit distance of one. GLIPH2 predicted antigen specificity groups and MHC restriction for TRB CDR3 amino acid sequences. To flag known associations with CMV, EBV, HIV or tissue antigens, CDR3 amino acid sequences were compared against VDJdb and McPAS-TCR. Pre-ART, post-ART and control groups were compared with Wilcoxon signed-rank tests and Holm-Bonferroni correction. Held by TCRdb, this immuneACCESS table contains in-frame sequences only and omits some clones. Under half of the omission traces to an unresolved V gene where checked; the cause of the rest is unknown. V and J calls and clone size come straight from that table; D and trimming were deduced from the DNA. The sample profile shows 20,000 or so clones; about 80% of them were found once. The ten largest clonotypes hold around an eighth of the sample.

Summary of the overall study and its limitations: ART initiation was associated with a significant increase in TRB diversity, but diversity stayed significantly below transplant donor controls even after long-term ART. Since PBMC availability was limited, sequencing covered only the TCR beta chain, with no alpha chain pairing. Because pre-ART samples had limited cell numbers, unsorted PBMC were profiled rather than sorted CD4+ and CD8+ T cells. The samples span the years 2004 to 2017, and the ART regimens used may be less effective than current regimens. HIV repertoires had narrower CDR3 length ranges than controls, and the network structure suggested an antigen-experienced repertoire that shifted only slightly toward naive after ART. Expanded TRB clones identified before ART initiation dominated the repertoire at all time points, although this dominance fluctuated and declined in many PLHIV after ART. No data were available on ART adherence, viral resistance or therapy changes, limiting inferences about post-ART repertoire changes.

This clone was observed a few times. There is no known antigen for this receptor. Nothing much larger sits one base from this clone, and base qualities are not available. To be included, a participant needed at least one PBMC sample from before ART initiation plus at least two post-ART samples. Treatment was received in the United States of America by all participants with HIV. Before DNA extraction, cryopreserved samples containing about 0.9-11 million PBMC were thawed and washed. At the time of the earliest PBMC sample, participants with HIV were aged between about 23 and 54 years. PBMC samples from each participant spanned 1-4 timepoints before ART initiation and 2-8 timepoints after ART initiation, with a median of 7 samples. For every participant, serial HIV viral load, CD4+ T-cell count, ART history and demographic data were obtained. Genomic DNA was extracted from unsorted PBMC with a Qiagen kit on a QIAcube, with processing performed in batches of 12 samples.

V and J are truncated by 1 base and 2 bases respectively, leaving an intervening sequence of 9 bases. The CDR3 numbers 14 residues from cysteine through phenylalanine. The read is trimmed to its CDR3 DNA, 42 bases read in frame from base 1. This sequence originates from a woman aged 45 to 65 with HIV. The V gene is TRBV5-3 and the J gene is TRBJ1-2; TRBD1 is a possible D gene, resting on 5 matching bases. TRBV5-3 is reported as an ORF; its role is uncertain. Sequencing was performed on unsorted PBMCs, taken 0.5 years before starting antiretroviral therapy. The sequence in DNA is TGTGCCAGAAGCTTGCACCAGGGAAACTATGGCTACACCTTC. It encodes CARSLHQGNYGYTF.